This T cell receptor beta chain was sequenced during a study of blood T cell repertoires in COVID-19. Some clones are missing from TCRdb's copy, which holds only in-frame ones; the method was immunoSEQ multiplex PCR. The data show about 400,000 clones, with about 87% seen just once and approximately 10% held by the top ten. V was pared by 4 bases and J by 0 bases, with 13 bases between. This CDR3 spans 17 amino acids. The germline V gene encodes CDR1 SEHNR and CDR2 FQNEAQ (reference sequence). The gene calls are TRBV7-9 and TRBJ1-6; a weak D match, TRBD1 (5 bases). The material sequenced was PBMCs or T cells enriched from blood (not recorded which). This TCR derives from a woman in her forties or fifties who had recovered from COVID-19. The CDR3 sequence: CASSSPPGLSYNSPLHF. DNA of the CDR3: TGTGCCAGCAGCTCACCGCCAGGGCTCTCCTATAATTCACCCCTCCACTTT.